The entry below describes one T cell receptor (beta chain). Its antigen has not been determined. The read ends 3 residues before the CDR3 terminus; that terminus is restored from the germline J gene. This record belongs to a study of T cells in women clearing cervical HPV infection (dated by TCRdb to 2017 to 2018). About the investigation overall: The cases were some 27 women with histologically confirmed HPV16-related CIN3 or worse, and 2 of these cases were invasive cancers. Nested within Costa Rica's Guanacaste HPV Natural History Study, an exploratory proof-of-principle case-control study compared TCR repertoires across cervical HPV16 outcomes. The 20 to 25 controls were women who cleared a single incident HPV16 infection within 12 months without developing precancer or cancer. Cases had a median age of almost 35 years and controls had a median age of around 40, with no significant differences in baseline characteristics. Cases were matched to controls by age within five years and by the year the sample was collected. Five blinded duplicates per group were added as quality controls, so that some 60 samples were obtained: some 50 participants and some 10 replicates. Case blood was taken at the visit when the lesion was first identified, whereas control blood was taken when infection was no longer detected. In the parent cohort, 10,049 women aged 18 or older were enrolled in Guanacaste, Costa Rica, during about 1993 to 1995 and then followed for 7 to 8 years. Since HLA typing was available for only a few women, HLA type could not be ruled out as a confounder. For cases, a median interval of roughly 150 days, with an interquartile range of about 90 to 210 days, was observed between lesion detection and blood sampling. Broader findings and caveats from the paper: Because the number of T cells per sample was unknown, the richness differences could reflect varying T-cell content rather than repertoire biology. Whether associations preceded infection or resulted from infection could not be shown with the cross-sectional design, and effector/memory subsets and HPV-specific T cells were not isolated. Across sequencing depths, CIN3+ cases showed significantly higher TCR repertoire richness than controls, but evenness did not differ between the groups. Lower TRBV6-7 relative abundance was observed in cases than in controls (roughly 0.12% versus 0.15%; Bonferroni P = 0.0008). Cases were distinguished from controls with an estimated AUC of over 0.75 by random forest classifiers combining richness and V gene abundances.

The germline V gene (reference sequence) gives CDR1 as GTSNPN and CDR2 as SVGIG. Counted from cysteine to phenylalanine, this CDR3 has 13 amino acids. Sequencing covers 30 bases of the CDR3, shown here with the frame starting at base 1. Ends trimmed: V by 3 bases, J by 6 bases; bases unmatched to a gene: 4. The immunoSEQ assay used multiplex PCR to amplify TCR beta CDR3 regions from an average of around 1,200 ng of genomic DNA per sample. The assay corrected primer bias using a complete synthetic TCR repertoire to establish an amplification baseline. Amplicons were sequenced on the Illumina platform. The original pipeline was this. Sequence errors were corrected by clustering with frequency ratios and a modified nearest-neighbor algorithm, and the sequences were then analyzed in the immunoSEQ Analyzer using IMGT gene definitions. TCR richness and evenness were averaged over 20 rarefaction repeats at each rarefaction depth, excluding samples with fewer sequences than the depth. Relative abundances of V, D and J genes were compared between groups using Wilcoxon rank sum tests, with FDR correction applied. Blinded duplicates gave an intraclass correlation of roughly 96% for TCR richness and an average of roughly 76% across over 55 gene segments. Entries here come from immuneACCESS through TCRdb and include only in-frame sequences with V and J called. Some clones fail to appear in such tables; in the studies checked, an unresolved V gene covers under half of the shortfall, and the cause of the remainder is unknown. Clone size and the V and J calls come from that table; the DNA yielded D and trimming. The sample's records list 25,000 to 30,000 clones. The top ten clonotypes cover over 8.5% of the sample.

Every participant had a single incident cervical HPV16 infection, and women with prevalent HPV16 infections were excluded. Cervical HPV DNA was detected with MY09/MY11 PCR, and genotyping was done with dot-blot hybridization. Fifteen mL of heparinized blood were centrifuged, and the buffy coat was split into aliquots, frozen at -30 degrees C, and then kept at -80 degrees C. QIAGEN kits were used to extract genomic DNA from buffy coat specimens. The sample was blood buffy coat. Recombination connected TRBV30 to TRBJ2-3, and 9 junctional nucleotides match TRBD2. The TCR was taken from a woman aged 18-70 years with a cervical HPV16 infection that either progressed to CIN3+ or cleared (not recorded which). Partial CDR3 DNA: TGTGCCTGGAGCAGCGGGGGGACCGATACG. Translated, this is CAWSSGGTDT. The entire CDR3 sequence reads CAWSSGGTDTQYF.